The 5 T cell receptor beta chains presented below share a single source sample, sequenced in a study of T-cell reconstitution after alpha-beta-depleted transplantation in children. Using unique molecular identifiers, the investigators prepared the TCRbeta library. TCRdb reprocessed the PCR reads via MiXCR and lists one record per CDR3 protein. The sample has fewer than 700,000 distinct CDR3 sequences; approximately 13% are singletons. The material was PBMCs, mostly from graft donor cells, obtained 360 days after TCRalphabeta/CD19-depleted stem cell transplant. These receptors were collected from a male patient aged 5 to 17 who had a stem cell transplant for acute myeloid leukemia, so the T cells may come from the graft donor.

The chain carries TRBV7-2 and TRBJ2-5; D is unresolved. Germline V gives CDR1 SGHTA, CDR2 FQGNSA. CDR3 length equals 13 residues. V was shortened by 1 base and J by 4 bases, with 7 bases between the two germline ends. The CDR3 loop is CASSLVTRETQYF. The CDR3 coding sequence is TGTGCCAGCAGCTTAGTTACGAGAGAGACCCAGTACTTC.

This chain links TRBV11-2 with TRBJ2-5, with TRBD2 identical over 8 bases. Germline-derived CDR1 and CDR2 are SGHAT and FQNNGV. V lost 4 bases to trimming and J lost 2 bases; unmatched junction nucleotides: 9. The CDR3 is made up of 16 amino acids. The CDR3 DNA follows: TGTGCCAGCAGCTCGGCGGGAGGCGGAGTTCAAGAGACCCAGTACTTC. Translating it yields CASSSAGGGVQETQYF.

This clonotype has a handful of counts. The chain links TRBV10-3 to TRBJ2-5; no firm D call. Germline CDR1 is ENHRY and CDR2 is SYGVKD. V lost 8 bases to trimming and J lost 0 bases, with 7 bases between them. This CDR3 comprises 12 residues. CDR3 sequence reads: CAIPKHQETQYF. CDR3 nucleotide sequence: TGTGCCATCCCAAAACACCAAGAGACCCAGTACTTC.

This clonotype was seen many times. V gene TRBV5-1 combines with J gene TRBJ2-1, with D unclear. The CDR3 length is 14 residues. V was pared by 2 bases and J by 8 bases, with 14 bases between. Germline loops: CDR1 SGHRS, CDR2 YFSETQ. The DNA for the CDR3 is TGCGCCAGCAGCTTAGCTCCCCCTGGGGATGAGCAGTTCTTC. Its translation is CASSLAPPGDEQFF.

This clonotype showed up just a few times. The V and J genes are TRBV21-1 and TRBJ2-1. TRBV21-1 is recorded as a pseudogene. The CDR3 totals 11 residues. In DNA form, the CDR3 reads TGTGCCAGCAGCAAAGGAGCAGAGCAGTTCTTC. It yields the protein CASSKGAEQFF.